These T cell receptor beta chains were read from a single sample in a study of cytomegalovirus exposure and HLA in healthy donors. Method: immunoSEQ multiplex PCR; TCRdb's copy keeps in-frame clones and lacks some. The data show some 200,000 clones, with over 70% seen just once and 0.71% held by the top ten. Sequencing used PBMCs. Source of these receptors: a boy younger than 10 in good health and CMV-seronegative. Each CDR3 is given with its conserved first and last residue. The D gene is left open where the match is weak. Size is stated for part of the rows, as once, few or many counts, or as a class when the clone is expanded.

j_call: TRBJ1-1; clone_size: NA; d_call: NA; v_call: TRBV6-5; cdr3_nt: TGTGCCAGCAGTTATGCCAGCGGGGGATTGAACACTGAAGCTTTCTTT; cdr3_aa: CASSYASGGLNTEAFF
j_call: TRBJ2-7; clone_size: NA; d_call: NA; v_call: TRBV7-9; cdr3_nt: TGTTCCAGCAGCCCCGCGGCCACAGGGCTTTACTACGAGCAGTACTTC; cdr3_aa: CSSSPAATGLYYEQYF
j_call: TRBJ2-5; clone_size: NA; d_call: TRBD2; v_call: TRBV5-6; cdr3_nt: TGTGCCAGCAGGATAGCGGGGGGGGTGGAGACCCAGTACTTC; cdr3_aa: CASRIAGGVETQYF
j_call: TRBJ2-7; clone_size: NA; d_call: NA; v_call: TRBV6-1; cdr3_nt: TGTGCCAGCACCTTAGGGGGGGAGGGCCCCTACGAGCAGTACTTC; cdr3_aa: CASTLGGEGPYEQYF
j_call: TRBJ2-7; clone_size: NA; d_call: TRBD2; v_call: TRBV7-2; cdr3_nt: TGTGCCAGCAGCTTAGCAGGACTAGCGTTGAGCTACGAGCAGTACTTC; cdr3_aa: CASSLAGLALSYEQYF
j_call: TRBJ1-1; clone_size: NA; d_call: TRBD1; v_call: TRBV19; cdr3_nt: TGTGCCAGTAGTTTCCGGACAGGGGGCGGGAACACTGAAGCTTTCTTT; cdr3_aa: CASSFRTGGGNTEAFF
j_call: TRBJ2-7; clone_size: NA; d_call: TRBD1; v_call: TRBV5-1; cdr3_nt: TGCGCCAGCAGCACCCTGACAGGGGGCAGCGACGAGCAGTACTTC; cdr3_aa: CASSTLTGGSDEQYF
j_call: TRBJ2-3; clone_size: NA; d_call: NA; v_call: TRBV2; cdr3_nt: TGTGCCAGCAGTGAATGGGTAGCTGCAGATACGCAGTATTTT; cdr3_aa: CASSEWVAADTQYF
j_call: TRBJ2-1; clone_size: few; d_call: TRBD2; v_call: TRBV9; cdr3_nt: TGTGCCAGCAGCGCGACTAGCGGGAGGGCCGATGAGCAGTTCTTC; cdr3_aa: CASSATSGRADEQFF
j_call: TRBJ2-5; clone_size: NA; d_call: NA; v_call: TRBV5-4; cdr3_nt: TGTGCCAGCAGCTTTTTTCAGGGGTCGGTAGAGACCCAGTACTTC; cdr3_aa: CASSFFQGSVETQYF
j_call: TRBJ1-2; clone_size: NA; d_call: TRBD1; v_call: TRBV28; cdr3_nt: TGTGCCAGCAGTTTTGTAGGGGGACAGGAGGGCTATGGCTACACCTTC; cdr3_aa: CASSFVGGQEGYGYTF
j_call: TRBJ1-1; clone_size: NA; d_call: TRBD1; v_call: TRBV7-2; cdr3_nt: TGTGCCAGCAGCTTAGAGGCAGGGGGCATCACTGAAGCTTTCTTT; cdr3_aa: CASSLEAGGITEAFF
j_call: TRBJ1-4; clone_size: NA; d_call: NA; v_call: TRBV19; cdr3_nt: TGTGCCAGTAGTTTGACCCCTTTGACACGCACCGCAACTAATGAAAAACTGTTTTTT; cdr3_aa: CASSLTPLTRTATNEKLFF
j_call: TRBJ2-7; clone_size: NA; d_call: TRBD2; v_call: TRBV19; cdr3_nt: TGTGCCAGTAGCCCGGGACTAGCGTACTACGAGCAGTACTTC; cdr3_aa: CASSPGLAYYEQYF
j_call: TRBJ2-7; clone_size: NA; d_call: TRBD1; v_call: TRBV18; cdr3_nt: TGTGCCAGCTCACCGTTGGACAGGGGGAGATCACTAAACTCCTACGAGCAGTACTTC; cdr3_aa: CASSPLDRGRSLNSYEQYF
j_call: TRBJ2-3; clone_size: NA; d_call: NA; v_call: TRBV7-2; cdr3_nt: TGTGCCAGCAGCTTAGTTCACAGGGCGAGGACAGATACGCAGTATTTT; cdr3_aa: CASSLVHRARTDTQYF
j_call: TRBJ1-2; clone_size: NA; d_call: NA; v_call: TRBV6-5; cdr3_nt: TGTGCCAGCAGTTCTTCCGGACTGCTTAACTATGGCTACACCTTC; cdr3_aa: CASSSSGLLNYGYTF
j_call: TRBJ1-1; clone_size: few; d_call: NA; v_call: TRBV6-5; cdr3_nt: TGTGCCAGCAGTTACTCCAGGAATGGCCCTGAAGCTTTCTTT; cdr3_aa: CASSYSRNGPEAFF
j_call: TRBJ1-5; clone_size: NA; d_call: TRBD1; v_call: TRBV18; cdr3_nt: TGTGCCAGCTCACCCGGGACAGGTATTCGGCAGCCCCAGCATTTT; cdr3_aa: CASSPGTGIRQPQHF
j_call: TRBJ1-4; clone_size: NA; d_call: NA; v_call: TRBV9; cdr3_nt: TGTGCCAGCAGCGACCCGCGGACAACTAATGAAAAACTGTTTTTT; cdr3_aa: CASSDPRTTNEKLFF
j_call: TRBJ2-3; clone_size: NA; d_call: NA; v_call: TRBV13; cdr3_nt: TGTGCCAGCAGGCCTGGGAGTGGTACAGATACGCAGTATTTT; cdr3_aa: CASRPGSGTDTQYF
j_call: TRBJ2-7; clone_size: NA; d_call: TRBD2; v_call: TRBV6-5; cdr3_nt: TGTGCCAGCAGACAGGGACTAGCGGGGACCTACGAGCAGTACTTC; cdr3_aa: CASRQGLAGTYEQYF
j_call: TRBJ1-5; clone_size: NA; d_call: NA; v_call: TRBV27; cdr3_nt: TGTGCCAGCAGTCCAGACAGAAGTTATAGCAATCAGCCCCAGCATTTT; cdr3_aa: CASSPDRSYSNQPQHF
j_call: TRBJ2-7; clone_size: NA; d_call: NA; v_call: TRBV4-1; cdr3_nt: TGCGCCAGCAGCCAAGTTTCGGACTCCTCCTACGAGCAGTACTTC; cdr3_aa: CASSQVSDSSYEQYF
j_call: TRBJ1-2; clone_size: NA; d_call: TRBD1; v_call: TRBV18; cdr3_nt: TGTGCCAGCTCACCGGACAGGAATGGCTACACCTTC; cdr3_aa: CASSPDRNGYTF
j_call: TRBJ1-6; clone_size: NA; d_call: NA; v_call: TRBV15; cdr3_nt: TGTGCCACCAGCAGAGCCTGGCGGGCAGGATTTACAAGCTCCTATAATTCACCCCTCCACTTT; cdr3_aa: CATSRAWRAGFTSSYNSPLHF
j_call: TRBJ1-1; clone_size: NA; d_call: NA; v_call: TRBV25-1; cdr3_nt: TGTGCCAGCAGTGATACAGGGTTTACTTTCTTT; cdr3_aa: CASSDTGFTFF
j_call: TRBJ2-2; clone_size: NA; d_call: NA; v_call: TRBV15; cdr3_nt: TGTGCCACCAGCACGTACCAAGGAGGAAACACCGGGGAGCTGTTTTTT; cdr3_aa: CATSTYQGGNTGELFF
j_call: TRBJ2-1; clone_size: NA; d_call: TRBD2; v_call: TRBV12-5; cdr3_nt: TGTGCTAGTGGTTTGGGGAATACTAGCGGGGGACCCCGATTTTACAATGAGCAGTTCTTC; cdr3_aa: CASGLGNTSGGPRFYNEQFF
j_call: TRBJ1-1; clone_size: NA; d_call: TRBD1; v_call: TRBV7-9; cdr3_nt: TGTGCCAGCAGCTTATCCGACGAGTCCGCAGGGGGCACTGAAGCTTTCTTT; cdr3_aa: CASSLSDESAGGTEAFF
j_call: TRBJ2-7; clone_size: NA; d_call: NA; v_call: TRBV27; cdr3_nt: TGTGCCAGCAGGACCGGGACATGGGATTCCTACGAGCAGTACTTC; cdr3_aa: CASRTGTWDSYEQYF
j_call: TRBJ1-1; clone_size: NA; d_call: TRBD1; v_call: TRBV19; cdr3_nt: TGTGCCAGTAGTATAGAACCTGGTTATGGGACAGTAATGAACACTGAAGCTTTCTTT; cdr3_aa: CASSIEPGYGTVMNTEAFF
j_call: TRBJ2-1; clone_size: NA; d_call: TRBD2; v_call: TRBV5-4; cdr3_nt: TGTGCCAGCAGTCTGACTAGCGAAGGGTACAATGAGCAGTTCTTC; cdr3_aa: CASSLTSEGYNEQFF
j_call: TRBJ2-1; clone_size: NA; d_call: TRBD1; v_call: TRBV2; cdr3_nt: TGTGCCAGCAGTGGGTCAAACAGGGGTGGTGAGCAGTTCTTC; cdr3_aa: CASSGSNRGGEQFF
j_call: TRBJ2-3; clone_size: few; d_call: NA; v_call: TRBV27; cdr3_nt: TGTGCCAGCGGGCGCACAGATACGCAGTATTTT; cdr3_aa: CASGRTDTQYF
j_call: TRBJ2-3; clone_size: NA; d_call: NA; v_call: TRBV30; cdr3_nt: TGTGCCTGGAGTGGTGGGAGCCGGACTGCAGATACGCAGTATTTT; cdr3_aa: CAWSGGSRTADTQYF
j_call: TRBJ1-2; clone_size: NA; d_call: TRBD1; v_call: TRBV9; cdr3_nt: TGTGCCAGCAGCGCAGGGGGCGGCGGAAATGGCTACACCTTC; cdr3_aa: CASSAGGGGNGYTF
j_call: TRBJ1-1; clone_size: NA; d_call: NA; v_call: TRBV30; cdr3_nt: TGTGCCTGCTACAGGGCGAGGAACACTGAAGCTTTCTTT; cdr3_aa: CACYRARNTEAFF
j_call: TRBJ2-5; clone_size: NA; d_call: NA; v_call: TRBV27; cdr3_nt: TGTGCCAGCAGTTTTGCAGGGGCGGAGACCCAGTACTTC; cdr3_aa: CASSFAGAETQYF
j_call: TRBJ2-7; clone_size: NA; d_call: TRBD1; v_call: TRBV27; cdr3_nt: TGTGCCACCTCGGACAGGGGGCCCTACGAGCAGTACTTC; cdr3_aa: CATSDRGPYEQYF